This T cell receptor (beta chain) was recorded in a study of cytomegalovirus exposure and HLA in healthy donors. Study background: The approximately 710 first-cohort repertoires and the approximately 110 validation repertoires shared the same platform, a later analysis reported.

The CDR3 extends over 15 amino acids. Germline values: CDR1 LGHNA, CDR2 YNFKEQ. Trimming took 4 bases from V and 3 from J; bases not matched to a gene: 5. Here immunoSEQ multiplex PCR was the method, and the copy in TCRdb shows in-frame clones only, minus some. The table has tens of thousands of clones, about 92% seen once. This chain uses TRBV4-2 with TRBJ2-2; TRBD1 aligns across 7 bases. The sequencing input was PBMCs. This clonotype was obtained from a man aged 18 to 30 in good health and CMV-seronegative. The CDR3 region is CASSRPDRDTGELFF. The CDR3, as DNA: TGTGCCAGCAGCCGGCCCGACAGGGACACCGGGGAGCTGTTTTTT.